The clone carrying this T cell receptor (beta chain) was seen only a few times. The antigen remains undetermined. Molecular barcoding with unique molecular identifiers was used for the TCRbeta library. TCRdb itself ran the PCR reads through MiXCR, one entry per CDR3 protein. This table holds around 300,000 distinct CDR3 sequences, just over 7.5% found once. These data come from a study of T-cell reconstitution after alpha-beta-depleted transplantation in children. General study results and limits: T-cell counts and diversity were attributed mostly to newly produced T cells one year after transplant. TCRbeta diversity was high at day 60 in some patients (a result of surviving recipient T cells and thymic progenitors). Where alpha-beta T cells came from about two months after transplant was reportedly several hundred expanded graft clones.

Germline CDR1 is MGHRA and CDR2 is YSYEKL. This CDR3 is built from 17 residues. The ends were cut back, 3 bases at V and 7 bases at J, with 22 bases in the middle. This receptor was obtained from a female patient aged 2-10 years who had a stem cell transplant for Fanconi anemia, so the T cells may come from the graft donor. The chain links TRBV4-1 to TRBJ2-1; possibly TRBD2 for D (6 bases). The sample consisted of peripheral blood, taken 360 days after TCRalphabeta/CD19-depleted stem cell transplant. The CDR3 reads CASSQVTTGLGPNEQFF. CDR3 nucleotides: TGCGCCAGCAGCCAGGTAACTACGGGACTGGGCCCAAATGAGCAGTTCTTC.